The table lists the clone carrying this T cell receptor beta chain with a count of one. Its antigen remains unknown. The CDR3 length is 19 residues. V lost 0 bases to trimming and J lost 0 bases; unmatched junction nucleotides: 6. Germline V gene data show CDR1 as MGHRA and CDR2 as YSYEKL. Measured with immunoSEQ multiplex PCR; TCRdb has only the in-frame clones, and not every one. This sample yields 100,000 to 110,000 clones, of which 70% to 90% are seen a single time; more than 3.5% belongs to the top ten. This sample is drawn from a study of T cell responses to AZD1222 COVID-19 vaccine. Regarding the study as a whole: The sample set comprised mostly white British donors with more females, and clonal diversity was possibly underestimated. Repertoire collection took place solely once the T cell response had peaked.

The receptor was isolated from an adult in good health. The sample in question was peripheral blood, obtained on day 0 of MenACWY control vaccination. The chain recombines TRBV4-1 with TRBJ2-6, with TRBD2 matching over 9 bases. In nucleotides, the CDR3 is TGCGCCAGCAGCCAAGATCCTAGCGGGACCAACTCTGGGGCCAACGTCCTGACTTTC. Translated: CASSQDPSGTNSGANVLTF.